These 21 T cell receptor beta chains share one sample of origin, sequenced in a study of shared clonotypes between healthy human individuals. Clones were sequenced by immunoSEQ multiplex PCR, and TCRdb holds only the in-frame ones, with some missing. The data show more than 400,000 clones, 96% seen once. The sequencing sample was made of naive CD4+ T cells sorted from blood. Documented subset: CD45RA+ positively selected. All receptors come from a woman in her twenties or thirties in good health.

The chain links TRBV5-1 to TRBJ1-2, with a tentative D call TRBD1 (6 bases). This CDR3 spans 14 amino acids. The V and J ends lost 3 bases and 5 bases respectively, with 14 bases between them. Germline loops: CDR1 SGHRS, CDR2 YFSETQ. The CDR3: CASSSVTGTYGYTF. Here the CDR3 DNA reads TGCGCCAGCAGCTCAGTCACAGGGACATATGGCTACACCTTC.

The chain links TRBV6-6 to TRBJ2-3; 7 bases map to TRBD2. CDR1 and CDR2 from the germline V gene are MNHNY and SVGAGI (reference sequence). Unmatched junction bases numbered 14, after V lost 0 bases and J lost 11 bases. The CDR3 length is 16 residues. The CDR3 nucleotides are TGTGCCAGCAGTTACTCGCGGGGGTCTAACTGGTTTTTGCAGTATTTT. Its protein is CASSYSRGSNWFLQYF.

J is TRBJ1-5 and V is TRBV19; 8 bases map to TRBD1. This CDR3 region has 16 residues. The germline CDR1 and CDR2 sequences are LNHDA and SQIVND (reference sequence). V lost 3 bases to trimming and J lost 1 base; unmatched junction nucleotides: 5. CDR3 loop: CASSIQGARSNQPQHF. CDR3 coding DNA: TGTGCCAGTAGTATCCAGGGGGCGAGGAGCAATCAGCCCCAGCATTTT.

The V call is TRBV6-1, the J call TRBJ2-5; 10 bases are shared with TRBD2. The CDR3 spans 14 residues. CDR1 and CDR2 (germline): MNHNS, SASEGT. With V trimmed by 6 bases and J by 7 bases, 8 bases remained unmatched. Here the CDR3 reads CASRMEAGGGTQYF. CDR3 coding DNA: TGTGCCAGCAGGATGGAAGCGGGAGGGGGGACCCAGTACTTC.

The chain has TRBV30 and TRBJ2-3; D ambiguous. The V and J ends lost 2 bases and 0 bases respectively, with 18 bases between them. Germline loops: CDR1 GTSNPN, CDR2 SVGIG (reference sequence). The CDR3 loop spans 17 amino acids. CDR3 sequence reads: CAWSSKGAQTSTDTQYF. DNA of the CDR3: TGTGCCTGGAGTAGTAAGGGTGCGCAGACTAGCACAGATACGCAGTATTTT.

The chain has TRBV6-1 and TRBJ2-7, with D perhaps matching TRBD2 (5 bases). Trimming pared 3 bases from V and 1 base from J, leaving 13 bases between. The CDR3 runs to 15 residues. Germline CDR1 and CDR2: MNHNS and SASEGT. The CDR3 loop is CASSDGSAQSYEQYF. The CDR3 nucleotides are TGTGCCAGCAGTGATGGTAGCGCACAATCCTACGAGCAGTACTTC.

CDR3 nucleotide sequence: TGTGCCAGCAGTGAATTTGGGAGGGAGAACACTGAAGCTTTCTTT. Amino acid sequence: CASSEFGRENTEAFF. The rearrangement uses TRBV2 and TRBJ1-1; D uncertain. Trimming removed 2 bases from V and 1 base from J, with 11 bases in between. This CDR3 comprises 15 residues. The germline V gene has CDR1 SNHLY and CDR2 FYNNEI.

This chain uses TRBV18 with TRBJ2-6; perhaps TRBD1 as D (6 bases). CDR1 KGHSH and CDR2 LQKENI come from the germline V gene. This CDR3 has 17 amino acids. V dropped 3 bases and J dropped 1 base, with 13 bases sitting between them. CDR3 nucleotide sequence: TGTGCCAGCTCACCTGGACAGCCTAGGTCTGGGGCCAACGTCCTGACTTTC. This sequence encodes CASSPGQPRSGANVLTF.

The chain joins TRBV18 to TRBJ1-6; 7 nucleotides align to TRBD1. From germline, CDR1 is KGHSH and CDR2 LQKENI. The CDR3 is 14 amino acids. V lost 5 bases, J lost 7 bases, and 5 bases stayed unmatched. The DNA of the CDR3 is TGTGCCAGCTCAAACCGGGACAGAAATTCACCCCTCCACTTT. It encodes CASSNRDRNSPLHF. The variable domain in full, with the rest retrieved from reference TRBV18 and TRBJ1-6, is NAGVMQNPRHLVRRRGQEARLRCSPMKGHSHVYWYRQLPEEGLKFMVYLQKENIIDESGMPKERFSAEFPKEGPSILRIQQVVRGDSAAYFCASSNRDRNSPLHFGNGTRLTVT.

This CDR3 is CASSLPGGDEYNEQFF. The CDR3, as DNA: TGTGCCAGCAGCCTCCCGGGAGGGGACGAGTACAATGAGCAGTTCTTC. The J gene is TRBJ2-1, the V gene TRBV5-4, with 8 bases fitting TRBD2. The V segment lost 4 bases and the J segment 4 bases; nucleotides outside the gene matches: 10. CDR3 length equals 16 residues. CDR1 and CDR2 from the germline V gene are SGHNT and YYREEE (reference sequence).

This clone was counted only a few times. This chain connects TRBV4-1 to TRBJ1-2; 7 positions match TRBD1. V shed 4 bases, J shed 3 bases, and the junction held 5 bases outside the gene matches. CDR3 length: 14 amino acids. Germline V gene data show CDR1 as MGHRA and CDR2 as YSYEKL. The CDR3 DNA reads TGCGCCAGCAGCCGCCTCGGGACAGACTATGGCTACACCTTC. Translating gives CASSRLGTDYGYTF.

The V call is TRBV2, the J call TRBJ1-5; the D gene is possibly TRBD1 (6 bases). Germline V CDR1 and CDR2: SNHLY, FYNNEI. The CDR3 contains 16 residues. Trimming removed 3 bases from V and 0 bases from J, with 12 bases in between. Written as DNA, the CDR3 is TGTGCCAGCAGTGACGGGACACTTTATAGCAATCAGCCCCAGCATTTT. Amino acid sequence: CASSDGTLYSNQPQHF.

This clone was seen a single time. This chain connects TRBV11-2 to TRBJ2-7; D gene ambiguous. This CDR3 spans 14 amino acids. Germline CDR1 SGHAT, CDR2 FQNNGV. Trimming shortened V by 5 bases and J by 2 bases, and 13 bases separated the two germline ends. CDR3 protein: CASSPRTAPYEQYF. In nucleotides, the CDR3 is TGTGCCAGCAGCCCTCGGACCGCTCCCTACGAGCAGTACTTC.

The chain uses TRBV11-3 and TRBJ2-7, with unresolved D. The CDR3 runs 13 residues. Trimming took 0 bases from V and 6 from J, leaving 9 bases between them. The germline V gene encodes CDR1 SGHNT and CDR2 YENEEA. The CDR3 nucleotides read TGTGCCAGCAGCTTAGACCCCAGGCGCGAGCAGTACTTC. Translated: CASSLDPRREQYF.

The chain uses TRBV6-1 and TRBJ2-7, with D possibly being TRBD1 (5 bases). Germline V gives CDR1 MNHNS, CDR2 SASEGT. The CDR3 has 14 residues. V lost 8 bases and J lost 0, with 14 bases in between. For the CDR3, the DNA is TGTGCCAGCGCCTTTTTGACAGACTCCTACGAGCAGTACTTC. It is translated as CASAFLTDSYEQYF.

J is TRBJ2-3 and V is TRBV21-1. TRBV21-1 is a pseudogene locus. There are 11 residues in the CDR3. The CDR3 DNA sequence: TGTGCCACCAGGAGCACAGATACGCAGTATTTT. It specifies CATRSTDTQYF.

The chain joins TRBV5-1 to TRBJ2-1, with 10 bases fitting TRBD2. The CDR3 spans 15 residues. V trimming: 4 bases; J trimming: 8 bases; junction bases outside the gene matches: 9. The V gene's germline CDR1 is SGHRS and CDR2 YFSETQ. The CDR3 loop is CASSKREGRPHEQFF. The CDR3 DNA reads as TGCGCCAGCAGCAAGCGGGAGGGCCGGCCCCATGAGCAGTTCTTC.

V usage is TRBV10-3 and J usage is TRBJ1-5, with D uncertain. The germline V and J ends were trimmed by 2 bases and 4 bases, with 9 bases remaining between them. The CDR3 extends over 14 amino acids. Germline-derived CDR1 and CDR2 are ENHRY and SYGVKD. The CDR3 region is CAISEVPGNQPQHF. DNA of the CDR3: TGTGCCATCAGTGAGGTTCCGGGAAATCAGCCCCAGCATTTT.

This sequence joins TRBV6-1 and TRBJ2-5; TRBD1 matches at 8 bases. With V trimmed by 4 bases and J by 5 bases, 15 bases remained unmatched. Germline V gives CDR1 MNHNS, CDR2 SASEGT. This CDR3 comprises 17 residues. CDR3 in amino acids: CASSGSKGQAFRETQYF. The CDR3 DNA sequence: TGTGCCAGCAGTGGATCGAAGGGACAGGCCTTTCGGGAGACCCAGTACTTC.

The genes are TRBV11-2 and TRBJ2-3; perhaps TRBD1 as D (6 bases). Germline CDR1 is SGHAT and CDR2 is FQNNGV. The CDR3 is made up of 15 amino acids. The V end lost 5 bases, the J end lost 1 base, and 13 bases lay between the germline ends. The DNA of the CDR3 is TGTGCCAGCAGCCCCCAGGGGCCCGGCACAGATACGCAGTATTTT. The encoded protein is CASSPQGPGTDTQYF. Combining the CDR3 with reference TRBV11-2 and TRBJ2-3 gives the whole variable domain EAGVAQSPRYKIIEKRQSVAFWCNPISGHATLYWYQQILGQGPKLLIQFQNNGVVDDSQLPKDRFSAERLKGVDSTLKIQPAKLEDSAVYLCASSPQGPGTDTQYFGPGTRLTVL.

V is TRBV2 and J is TRBJ2-5; possible D gene TRBD1, 5 bases. This CDR3 has 13 residues. CDR1 is SNHLY, CDR2 FYNNEI, per germline. V was shortened by 1 base and J by 11 bases, with 14 bases between the two germline ends. As DNA, the CDR3 is TGTGCCAGCAGTGAAGGGAACAGGAGAGAGCAGTACTTC. Encoded protein: CASSEGNRREQYF.